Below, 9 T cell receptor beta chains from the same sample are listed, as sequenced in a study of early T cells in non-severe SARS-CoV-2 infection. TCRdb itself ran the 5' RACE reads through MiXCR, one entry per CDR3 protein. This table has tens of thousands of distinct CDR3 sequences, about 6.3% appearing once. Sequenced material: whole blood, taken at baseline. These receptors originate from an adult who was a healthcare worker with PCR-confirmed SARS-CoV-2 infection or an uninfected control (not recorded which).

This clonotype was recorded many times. CDR3 sequence reads: CASSPGRGQETQYF. In DNA form, the CDR3 reads TGTGCCAGCTCACCAGGCAGGGGCCAAGAGACCCAGTACTTC. J is TRBJ2-5 and V is TRBV18; weak D call: TRBD1 (6 bases). Per the germline V gene, CDR1 is KGHSH and CDR2 is LQKENI. There are 14 residues in the CDR3. V lost 2 bases, J lost 1 base, and 8 bases lay in between.

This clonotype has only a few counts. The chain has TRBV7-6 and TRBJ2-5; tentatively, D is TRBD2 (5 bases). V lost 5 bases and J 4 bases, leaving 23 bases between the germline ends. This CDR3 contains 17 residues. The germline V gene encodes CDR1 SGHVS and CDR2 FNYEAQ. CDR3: CASSPRPQASLGETQYF. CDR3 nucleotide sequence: TGTGCCAGCAGCCCTCGGCCCCAAGCCTCACTAGGAGAGACCCAGTACTTC.

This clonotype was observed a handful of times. The CDR3 coding sequence is TGTGCCAGCAGCACGGGGACTAGCGGGGGTGAGCAGTTCTTC. Protein: CASSTGTSGGEQFF. This chain joins TRBV11-3 and TRBJ2-1, with TRBD2 matching over 14 bases. V dropped 5 bases and J dropped 9; count of bases not matched to a gene: 3. The germline V gene encodes CDR1 SGHNT and CDR2 YENEEA. The CDR3 extends over 14 amino acids.

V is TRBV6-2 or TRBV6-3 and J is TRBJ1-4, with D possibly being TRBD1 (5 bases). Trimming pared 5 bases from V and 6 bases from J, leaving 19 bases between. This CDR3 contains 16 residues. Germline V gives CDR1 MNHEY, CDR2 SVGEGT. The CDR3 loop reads CASSEAGAREHEKLFF. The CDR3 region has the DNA TGTGCCAGCAGTGAAGCCGGAGCCAGGGAGCATGAAAAACTGTTTTTT.

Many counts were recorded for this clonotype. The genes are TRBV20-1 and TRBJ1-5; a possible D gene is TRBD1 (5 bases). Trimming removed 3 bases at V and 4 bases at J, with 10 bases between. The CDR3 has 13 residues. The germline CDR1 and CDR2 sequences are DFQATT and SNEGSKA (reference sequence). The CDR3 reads CSARGGWNQPQHF. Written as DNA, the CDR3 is TGCAGTGCTAGGGGGGGGTGGAATCAGCCCCAGCATTTT.

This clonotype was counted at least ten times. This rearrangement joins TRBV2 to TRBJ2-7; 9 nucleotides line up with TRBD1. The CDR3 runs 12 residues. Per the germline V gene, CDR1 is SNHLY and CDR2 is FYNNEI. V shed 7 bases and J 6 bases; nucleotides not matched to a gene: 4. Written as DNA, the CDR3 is TGTGCCAGCACAGGGACAGGGCGCGAGCAGTACTTC. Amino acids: CASTGTGREQYF.

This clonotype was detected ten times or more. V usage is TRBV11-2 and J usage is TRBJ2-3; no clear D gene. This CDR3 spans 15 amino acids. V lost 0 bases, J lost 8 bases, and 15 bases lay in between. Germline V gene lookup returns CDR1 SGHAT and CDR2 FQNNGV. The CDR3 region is CASSLDKGPLVTQYF. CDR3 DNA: TGTGCCAGCAGCTTAGATAAAGGACCCCTGGTTACGCAGTATTTT.

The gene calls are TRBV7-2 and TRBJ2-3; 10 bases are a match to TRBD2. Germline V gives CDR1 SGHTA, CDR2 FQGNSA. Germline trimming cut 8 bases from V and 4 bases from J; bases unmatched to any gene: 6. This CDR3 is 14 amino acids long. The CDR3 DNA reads TGTGCCAGCGCTAGCGGGGGCGGGTCAGATACGCAGTATTTT. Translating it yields CASASGGGSDTQYF.

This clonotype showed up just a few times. CDR3 coding DNA: TGTGCCAGCAGTTGGACAGGGGAAGATCAGCCCCAGCATTTT. This gives the protein CASSWTGEDQPQHF. The chain uses TRBV12-3 or TRBV12-4 and TRBJ1-5; TRBD1 aligns across 9 bases. Unmatched junction bases numbered 3, after V lost 4 bases and J lost 5 bases. The CDR3 is 14 amino acids.